This TCR beta chain emerged from a study of cytomegalovirus exposure and HLA in healthy donors. About the research overall: Caucasian-associated ancestry cluster membership applied to about 83% of several hundred genotyped donors.

Study results and caveats: Altogether, some 160 TCR beta chains were recorded as cytomegalovirus-associated. It was assumed in the presence/absence analyses that sequencing depth was roughly uniform across donors. An ancestry cluster, one associated with Asian ancestry, reportedly showed fewer N-insertions than the approximately 650-donor mean in a later analysis.

PCR primers comprised 60 Vbeta and 13 Jbeta primers. Only in-frame clones appear in the TCRdb table, and some are missing; sequencing was by immunoSEQ multiplex PCR. The sample includes about 150,000 clones, approximately 80% seen only once; the top ten take around 5.6%. Regarding this clone: Its target is not known.

Germline CDR1 is KGHSH and CDR2 is LQKENI. With V trimmed by 2 bases and J by 5 bases, 8 bases remained unmatched. This CDR3 has 16 residues. The clonotype was recovered from a woman aged 35 to 49 in good health and CMV-seropositive. V gene TRBV18 combines with J gene TRBJ2-5; TRBD2 matches at 10 bases. Sequencing was carried out using PBMCs. The CDR3 bases are TGTGCCAGCTCACCAACGGGGACTAGCGTAGGGGAGACCCAGTACTTC. Amino acids: CASSPTGTSVGETQYF.